The 18 T cell receptor beta chains presented below share a single source sample, sequenced in a study of CD8+ T cells in alopecia areata. RNA extraction was followed by reverse transcription into cDNA, which acted as the sequencing template. Clones were read by immunoSEQ multiplex PCR, and TCRdb kept only the in-frame ones, dropping some. The sample holds some 110,000 clones, and no clone turns up only once. The specimen was lesional skin. These receptors came from a C3H/HeJ mouse with alopecia areata. The mouse strain carries the MHC haplotype H2-k.

This clone has more than one count but fewer than ten. Any gene name here is a mouse gene name. The read comes to an end 4 residues before the CDR3 does, leaving the germline J gene to fill in the end. This sample also contains other DNA sequences that code for the same CDR3. The genes are TRBV19 and TRBJ2-5; possibly TRBD1 for D (5 bases). Germline V lookup: CDR1 FNHDT, CDR2 SITEND (reference sequence). The CDR3 has 13 residues. The CDR3: CASSIRGGDTQYF. Incomplete CDR3 DNA: TGTGCCAGCAGTATTAGGGGTGGGGAC.

A note on this clone: Gene names and germline refer to mouse. The read ends 4 residues before the CDR3 terminus; that terminus is restored from the germline J gene. The V gene is TRBV29, the J gene TRBJ2-2, with 10 bases that match TRBD2. V was clipped by 5 bases and J by 2 bases; unmatched bases: 2. This CDR3 has 15 residues. Germline CDR1 is MSHET and CDR2 is SYDVDS. CDR3 protein: CASSLTGGNTGQLYF. CDR3 DNA (partial): TGTGCTAGCAGTCTGACTGGGGGGAACACCGGG.

This clone was seen a few times. Any gene name here is a mouse gene name. From the germline J gene comes the end of the CDR3, since the read stops 4 residues before it. J is TRBJ1-1 and V is TRBV19; D is unresolved. CDR1 FNHDT and CDR2 SITEND come from the germline V gene (reference sequence). Trimming stripped 1 base from V and 3 bases from J, with 7 bases between. The CDR3 covers 13 residues. The CDR3 DNA, read in part, is TGTGCCAGCAGTATAAGACATCACACA. This codes for CASSIRHHT. The full CDR3 protein reads CASSIRHHTEVFF. Together with reference TRBV19 and TRBJ1-1, the CDR3 gives the full variable domain: GGIITQTPKFLIGQEGQKLTLKCQQNFNHDTMYWYRQDSGKGLRLIYYSITENDLQKGDLSEGYDASREKKSSFSLTVTSAQKNEMAVFLCASSIRHHTEVFFGKGTRLTVV.

About this clone itself: The germline and genes are mouse ones. The sequence runs out 4 residues before the end of the CDR3; the remainder is reconstructed from the germline J gene. Within the sample, other DNA sequences also encode this same CDR3. The rearrangement links TRBV13-3 to TRBJ2-4; 10 positions agree with TRBD2. With 2 bases clipped from V and 3 bases from J, the junction kept 6 bases outside the gene matches. This CDR3 is built from 16 residues. Germline CDR1 reads NNHDY; CDR2 reads SYVADS. The sequenced part of the CDR3 DNA is TGTGCCAGCAGTGAGAGGCTGGGGGGGCGCCAAAAC. Translating it yields CASSERLGGRQN. The CDR3 in full is CASSERLGGRQNTLYF.

This clone has more than one count but fewer than ten. Gene names and germline match the mouse. Sequencing ends 4 residues short of the CDR3 end; the germline J gene provides the rest. The rearrangement links TRBV1 to TRBJ2-3, with D perhaps TRBD1 (6 bases). V lost 2 bases and J 0 bases, leaving 12 bases between the germline ends. Per the germline V gene, CDR1 is NSQYPW and CDR2 is LRSPGD (reference sequence). The CDR3 totals 16 residues. The CDR3 DNA, read in part, is TGCACCTGCAGTGCACCGGACAGCTCTAGTGCAGAA. This gives the protein CTCSAPDSSSAE. The CDR3 in full is CTCSAPDSSSAETLYF.

This clone was seen a few times. Genes and germline come from the mouse. The read stops 4 residues short of the end of the CDR3; the missing end is completed from the germline J gene. The chain employs TRBV19 and TRBJ1-4; 9 nucleotides agree with TRBD1. The CDR3 spans 14 residues. Germline V gives CDR1 FNHDT, CDR2 SITEND (reference sequence). V shed 5 bases and J 6 bases; nucleotides not matched to a gene: 5. The CDR3 DNA, read in part, is TGTGCCAGCAGCCGGGACAGGGTGGACGAA. Translation gives CASSRDRVDE. The CDR3 reads in full as CASSRDRVDERLFF.

This clone appeared a few times. Gene names are the mouse ones. The read ends 4 residues shy of where the CDR3 ends; the end is completed using the germline J gene. The chain uses TRBV1 and TRBJ2-1; no clear D. Trimming took off 2 bases at V and 0 bases at J, with 8 bases between the two ends. Germline V lookup: CDR1 NSQYPW, CDR2 LRSPGD (reference sequence). This CDR3 comprises 15 residues. CDR3 DNA, as far as it was read: TGCACCTGCAGTGCAAACATAAATAACTATGCT. Residues: CTCSANINNYA. Given in full, the CDR3 is CTCSANINNYAEQFF.

A word on this clone: Gene names and germline match the mouse. The read terminates 4 residues before the CDR3 end, so the remaining end is supplied by the germline J gene. The chain is built from TRBV31 and TRBJ2-5; TRBD2 matches at 8 bases. Germline assignment: CDR1 GKSSPN and CDR2 SITVG. The V and J ends lost 1 base and 0 bases, in that order; junction bases with no gene match: 6. The CDR3 has 16 amino acids. The CDR3 is CAWSPLNWGNQDTQYF. The CDR3 DNA, read in part, is TGTGCCTGGAGTCCCCTCAACTGGGGGAACCAAGAC.

Concerning this clone itself: TCRdb and the translated DNA give different amino acids at residue 13; the protein presented here is the one translated from the DNA. Gene names follow the mouse nomenclature. Read data end 3 residues before the CDR3 end; the end is taken from the germline J gene. The genes are TRBV13-1 and TRBJ1-3; possible D gene TRBD1, 5 bases. This CDR3 is 16 amino acids long. The germline V gene encodes CDR1 NSHNY and CDR2 SYGAGN. The V end was cut by 1 base, the J end by 0 bases, with 11 bases between. The covered CDR3 bases are TGTGCCAGCAGTGATCTGGACAAGTATTCTGGAAATACG. It codes for CASSDLDKYSGNT. The CDR3 as a whole reads CASSDLDKYSGNTLYF.

Points on this clone: Genes here carry mouse names. The sequenced fragment ends 4 residues before the CDR3 boundary, so the rest is inferred from the germline J gene. The rearrangement joins TRBV17 to TRBJ2-7; D possibly corresponds to TRBD2 (6 bases). Trimming took off 2 bases at V and 0 bases at J, with 11 bases between the two ends. This CDR3 has 15 residues. Germline CDR1 is MNHDT and CDR2 is YYDKIL. The sequenced part of the CDR3 DNA is TGTGCTAGCAGTAGATTGGGGGAAAGCTCCTAT. It is translated as CASSRLGESSY. The complete CDR3 reads CASSRLGESSYEQYF.

This clone was counted only a few times. These gene names are mouse names. The read falls 4 residues short of the CDR3 end, and the missing part is taken from the germline J gene. The V gene is TRBV13-2, the J gene TRBJ2-5, with D perhaps TRBD1 or TRBD2 (5 bases each). CDR3 length: 14 amino acids. CDR1 and CDR2 from the germline V gene are NNHNN and SYGAGS (reference sequence). The sequenced part of the CDR3 DNA is TGTGCCAGCGGTGATGGGGGGAGAGGAGAC. As protein: CASGDGGRGD. In full, the CDR3 is CASGDGGRGDTQYF.

This clone was seen only a few times. Any gene name here is a mouse gene name. The read is 4 residues too short to cover the CDR3 end, so that end is filled in from the germline J gene. This sequence joins TRBV1 and TRBJ2-5; D unresolved. Trimming removed 0 bases at V and 2 bases at J, with 9 bases between. The V gene's germline CDR1 is NSQYPW and CDR2 LRSPGD (reference sequence). CDR3 size: 15 residues. This CDR3 is CTCSADRVIQDTQYF. The sequenced CDR3 bases are TGCACCTGCAGTGCAGATAGGGTCATCCAAGAC.

This clone was seen more than once but under ten times. Germline and genes here are mouse. From the germline J gene comes the end of the CDR3, since the read stops 4 residues before it. The chain recombines TRBV13-3 with TRBJ1-4; a weak D match, TRBD1 (5 bases). The CDR3 is 13 amino acids. Trimming stripped 6 bases from V and 3 bases from J, with 9 bases between. Germline loops: CDR1 NNHDY, CDR2 SYVADS. CDR3 sequence reads: CASKKGTNERLFF. CDR3 DNA (partial): TGTGCCAGCAAAAAGGGGACCAACGAA.

This clone showed up just a few times. The genes and germline here are from mouse. The read halts 4 residues ahead of the CDR3 end, with the missing end drawn from the germline J gene. The chain couples TRBV13-1 to TRBJ1-2; D not resolved. The CDR3 is 13 residues long. The germline CDR1 and CDR2 sequences are NSHNY and SYGAGN. The V and J ends lost 1 base and 4 bases respectively, with 8 bases between them. The part of the CDR3 DNA that was read is TGTGCCAGCAGTGATAGAGGTTCCTCC. This gives the protein CASSDRGSS. The complete CDR3 protein is CASSDRGSSDYTF.

This clone was detected a few times. The gene symbols are mouse symbols. Read sequence stops 4 residues before the CDR3 end, and the germline J gene provides the missing end. The chain employs TRBV13-1 and TRBJ1-1, with D hard to call. V was trimmed by 2 bases and J by 1 base, leaving 6 bases between them. This CDR3 contains 13 residues. In germline, CDR1 is NSHNY, CDR2 SYGAGN. The CDR3 loop is CASSEVRNTEVFF. The CDR3 bases that were read are TGTGCCAGCAGTGAAGTCAGAAACACA.

Worth noting for this clone: One junction end disagrees with the germline gene, perhaps due to a read error. Mouse gene names and germline throughout. The observed sequence ends 4 residues before the CDR3 terminus, with the missing tail filled in from the germline J gene. The rearrangement joins TRBV13-2 to TRBJ2-7, with TRBD1 matching 7 bases. The germline gives CDR1 NNHNN, CDR2 SYGAGS (reference sequence). The CDR3 contains 14 residues. The DNA read from the CDR3 is TGTGCCAGCTGTGATGCCACAGGGGTCTAT. Amino acid sequence: CASCDATGVY. The full CDR3 sequence reads CASCDATGVYEQYF.

A remark on this clone: Gene names and germline match the mouse. The read ends 4 residues before the CDR3 terminus; that terminus is restored from the germline J gene. V and J are TRBV17 and TRBJ2-1, with TRBD1 matching 10 bases. The CDR3 is made up of 15 amino acids. Germline V gene sequence: CDR1 MNHDT, CDR2 YYDKIL. V trimming: 6 bases; J trimming: 6 bases; junction bases outside the gene matches: 8. The CDR3: CASSPRQGAGAEQFF. The sequenced part of the CDR3 DNA is TGTGCTAGCAGCCCGCGACAGGGGGCGGGTGCT.

This clone was observed a few times. Gene names follow the mouse nomenclature. The CDR3 is cut off 4 residues early in the read; its end comes from the germline J gene. The identical CDR3 is also encoded by other nucleotide sequences in the sample. The rearrangement joins TRBV1 to TRBJ1-4, with a tentative D call TRBD1 (5 bases). The length of the CDR3 is 16 residues. Germline CDR1 reads NSQYPW; CDR2 reads LRSPGD (reference sequence). V was cut by 0 bases and J by 0 bases, with 8 bases left in between. CDR3 DNA (partial): TGCACCTGCAGTGCAGACGCGACAGTTTCCAACGAA. This translates into CTCSADATVSNE. The complete CDR3 reads CTCSADATVSNERLFF.